This is a list of T cell receptor beta chains from one sample in a study. Each CDR3 protein is one row after TCRdb ran MiXCR on the RT-PCR reads. The sample carries more than 550,000 distinct CDR3 sequences, 12% to 15% recorded once. Sequenced sample: memory CD4+ T cells from blood. These receptors were taken from a female donor in good health, serving as a healthy control. Both conserved end residues are part of each CDR3. D genes are given only for firm matches. Clone size is shown for a subset of rows, as once, few, many or a class of expanded clone.

clone_size	v_call	j_call	d_call	cdr3_nt	cdr3_aa
.	TRBV20-1	TRBJ2-3	.	TGCAGTGCTAGAGAGGGGACTGGGGCAGATACGCAGTATTTT	CSAREGTGADTQYF
many	TRBV12-3/TRBV12-4	TRBJ2-4	TRBD1	TGTGCCAGCAGTTTCCGGACAGGCTCTCGCATTCAGTACTTC	CASSFRTGSRIQYF
few	TRBV20-1	TRBJ1-2	.	TGCAGTGCAGAAGCAGGGACGTCCATCTACACCTTC	CSAEAGTSIYTF
.	TRBV3-1	TRBJ2-5	.	TGTGCCAGCAGCCTTGATCCTAGCGAAGAGACCCAGTACTTC	CASSLDPSEETQYF
few	TRBV4-3	TRBJ1-3	.	TGCGCCAGCAGCCATACCGGGACCGCATTCTCTGGAAACACCATATATTTT	CASSHTGTAFSGNTIYF
few	TRBV5-6	TRBJ2-4	TRBD1	TGTGCCAGCAGCACCGCTACAACAGGGGGCATGGGGAACATTCAGTACTTC	CASSTATTGGMGNIQYF
few	TRBV18	TRBJ1-1	.	TGTGCCAGCTCACCACAGGCAGCTATGAACACTGAAGCTTTCTTT	CASSPQAAMNTEAFF
many	TRBV5-1	TRBJ1-2	.	TGCGCCAGCAGCTTGGGGGACCTGGGAAACTATGGCTACACCTTC	CASSLGDLGNYGYTF
few	TRBV12-3/TRBV12-4	TRBJ2-3	TRBD2	TGTGCCAGCACCTTGACTAGCGGCTTCAGAACAGATACGCAGTATTTT	CASTLTSGFRTDTQYF
many	TRBV6-5	TRBJ1-1	.	TGTGCCAGCAGTTACTCGGACGGCGGGGACACTGAAGCTTTCTTT	CASSYSDGGDTEAFF
.	TRBV30	TRBJ1-2	.	TGTGCCTGGAGTCTCAGAAGTAACTATGGCTACACCTTC	CAWSLRSNYGYTF
.	TRBV5-1	TRBJ2-3	TRBD1	TGCGCCAGCAGCTATACCGGACAGGAGTCCACAGATACGCAGTATTTT	CASSYTGQESTDTQYF
few	TRBV28	TRBJ2-7	.	TGTGCCAGCAGTTTACCAGGTAACCCCTCCTACGAGCAGTACTTC	CASSLPGNPSYEQYF
few	TRBV30	TRBJ1-2	.	TGTGCCTGGAGTCGGGGGGACTATGGCTACACCTTC	CAWSRGDYGYTF
many	TRBV5-1	TRBJ2-1	TRBD2	TGCGCCAGTTCCAAATTAGCGGGAGAGTTGAATGAGCAGTTCTTC	CASSKLAGELNEQFF
few	TRBV14	TRBJ2-7	TRBD2	TGTGCCAGCAGCCAAGGTCCTTCTCGTAGCGGGAGTTCAACCTACGAGCAGTACTTC	CASSQGPSRSGSSTYEQYF
many	TRBV29-1	TRBJ1-2	.	TGCAGCGCCTCGGCGGAAGAATCGGGCTATGGCTACACCTTC	CSASAEESGYGYTF
few	TRBV20-1	TRBJ2-7	.	TGCAGTGCTAGAGACATCCAACTTACCTACGAGCAGTACTTC	CSARDIQLTYEQYF
.	TRBV10-3	TRBJ2-3	.	TGTGCCATCAGTGAGTCGATGGTAGCGGCCCGTGTAGGTGGAGATACGCAGTATTTT	CAISESMVAARVGGDTQYF
.	TRBV20-1	TRBJ1-1	.	TGCAGTGCTAGCGGTCCAACGGGTAGGGCTGAAGCTTTCTTT	CSASGPTGRAEAFF
.	TRBV30	TRBJ2-7	TRBD2	TGTGCCTGGAGGGCTCCTAGCGGATCAAACTACGAGCAGTACTTC	CAWRAPSGSNYEQYF
.	TRBV20-1	TRBJ1-5	.	TGCAGTGCTAGAGCGGGCCAGCTTCATCAGCCCCAGCATTTT	CSARAGQLHQPQHF
.	TRBV10-3	TRBJ1-2	.	TGTGCCATCAGTGAGGTGAGGGGCCTGAGTTATGGCTACACCTTC	CAISEVRGLSYGYTF
few	TRBV6-2/TRBV6-3	TRBJ2-3	TRBD1	TGTGCCAGCAGTAGGGGACAGGGAGAAGCAGATACGCAGTATTTT	CASSRGQGEADTQYF
.	TRBV10-3	TRBJ2-1	TRBD2	TGTGCCATCAGCTCCAGCGGGGGGGCCTGGAATGAGCAGTTCTTC	CAISSSGGAWNEQFF
.	TRBV28	TRBJ2-4	TRBD1	TGTGCCAGCAGTAGGAACAGGGGGGTGGAGTACTTC	CASSRNRGVEYF
.	TRBV29-1	TRBJ2-7	TRBD2	TGCAGCGGGGGGGAGGGACTGGACTACGAGCAGTACTTC	CSGGEGLDYEQYF
few	TRBV10-3	TRBJ2-1	TRBD2	TGTGCCATCACCTTAGCGGGAGGATCGGATGAGCAGTTCTTC	CAITLAGGSDEQFF
few	TRBV7-8	TRBJ1-5	.	TGTGCCAGCAGCTTAGCCCCCGGGGCGGGGGATCAGCCCCAGCATTTT	CASSLAPGAGDQPQHF
many	TRBV5-6	TRBJ2-2	.	TGTGCCAGCAGCTCACAGGGCTCTGCCGGGGAGCTGTTTTTT	CASSSQGSAGELFF
few	TRBV6-5	TRBJ1-6	.	TGTGCCAGCAGTTATAATTATTCACCCCTCCACTTT	CASSYNYSPLHF
few	TRBV5-1	TRBJ2-7	.	TGCGCCAGCAGCGCCAGGACAGACTACGAGCAGTACTTC	CASSARTDYEQYF
.	TRBV5-5	TRBJ2-5	TRBD2	TGTGCCAGCGGAAGGTGGACTAGCGGTTCTAAAGAGACCCAGTACTTC	CASGRWTSGSKETQYF
.	TRBV10-3	TRBJ1-2	TRBD1	TGTGCCATCAGGTGGACAGGGAACTATGGCTACACCTTC	CAIRWTGNYGYTF
few	TRBV12-3/TRBV12-4	TRBJ1-1	.	TGTGCCAGCAGTTTAAATGACGGCTACACTGAAGCTTTCTTT	CASSLNDGYTEAFF
many	TRBV7-9	TRBJ1-6	TRBD1	TGTGCCAGCAGCGCTGACAGGGGGGGGGTTAATTCACCCCTCCACTTT	CASSADRGGVNSPLHF
.	TRBV12-3/TRBV12-4	TRBJ2-7	.	TGTGCCAGCAGTCCCTCCGGCGGAGGGGGGGCCTACGAGCAGTACTTC	CASSPSGGGGAYEQYF
few	TRBV6-2/TRBV6-3	TRBJ2-2	.	TGTGCCAGCAGTTACTCGATATCAGGAGGGGTGAACACCGGGGAGCTGTTTTTT	CASSYSISGGVNTGELFF
.	TRBV20-1	TRBJ1-6	.	TGCAGTGCTAGAGGGCGGGACGGGGCCCTTAATTCACCCCTCCACTTT	CSARGRDGALNSPLHF
few	TRBV28	TRBJ2-6	TRBD1	TGTGCCAGCAGTTTATACAGGGGCCCCGTCTCTGGGGCCAACGTCCTGACTTTC	CASSLYRGPVSGANVLTF
few	TRBV7-2	TRBJ2-1	.	TGTGCCAGCAGCTTTAGCCGGGACAACTACAATGAGCAGTTCTTC	CASSFSRDNYNEQFF
.	TRBV7-3	TRBJ2-1	.	TGTGCCAGCAGCTTCGGGGCTGGCAGCTCCTACAATGAGCAGTTCTTC	CASSFGAGSSYNEQFF
few	TRBV6-1	TRBJ2-3	TRBD1	TGTGCCAGCAGTGACAGGACAGGGGGTTTGACAGATACGCAGTATTTT	CASSDRTGGLTDTQYF
many	TRBV7-8	TRBJ2-2	.	TGTGCCAGCAGCCCCATAGTGTCACCAACCGGGGAGCTGTTTTTT	CASSPIVSPTGELFF
few	TRBV3-1	TRBJ1-3	.	TGTGCCAGCAGCCAAGATGGGCAGGTTCTTTCTGGAAACACCATATATTTT	CASSQDGQVLSGNTIYF
few	TRBV20-1	TRBJ1-5	.	TGCAGTGCTAGAGATCGGGTCAGATTTTCGCCCCAGCATTTT	CSARDRVRFSPQHF
.	TRBV20-1	TRBJ2-1	TRBD2	TGCAGTGCTAGAGAAGGGACTAGCGGAGCCAGTTACAATGAGCAGTTCTTC	CSAREGTSGASYNEQFF
few	TRBV29-1	TRBJ1-1	.	TGCAGCACTTCAGGGTGGGACACTGAAGCTTTCTTT	CSTSGWDTEAFF
.	TRBV7-8	TRBJ1-1	.	TGTGCCAGCAGCTTATTGGCCACTGAAGCTTTCTTT	CASSLLATEAFF
many	TRBV3-1	TRBJ2-2	.	TGTGCCAGCAGCCAACTGGGGGGTAACGGGGAGCTGTTTTTT	CASSQLGGNGELFF
few	TRBV4-1	TRBJ2-3	.	TGCGCCAGCAGCCAAGTGCTGCGCAGGATTATCACAGATACGCAGTATTTT	CASSQVLRRIITDTQYF
few	TRBV6-2/TRBV6-3	TRBJ2-7	TRBD1	TGTGCCAGCAGTCTACAGGGGGCGCGACACGAGCAGTACTTC	CASSLQGARHEQYF
many	TRBV29-1	TRBJ2-3	TRBD2	TGCAGCGTTGTATGGGCTAGCGGGAGCACAGATACGCAGTATTTT	CSVVWASGSTDTQYF
.	TRBV4-3	TRBJ2-5	TRBD2	TGCGCCAGCAGCCCCTGGGGGCGGGAGGGCCGCGAGACCCAGTACTTC	CASSPWGREGRETQYF